These T cell receptor beta chains were read from a single sample in a study of blood T cell repertoires in COVID-19. Libraries were prepared by immunoSEQ multiplex PCR; TCRdb keeps only in-frame clonotypes and omits some of them. The sample lists some 300,000 clones, approximately 89% occurring once. Sequencing used peripheral blood. These receptors all come from a woman aged 25 to 39 who had recovered from COVID-19. Both conserved end residues are part of each CDR3. Fields, in order: V gene, D gene, J gene, clone size, CDR3 length, CDR3 protein, CDR3 DNA. The D gene is left open where the match is weak. A row's size may be missing; if present it is once, few, many or a size class.

TRBV4-3,TRBD1,TRBJ2-1,-,15,CASSQLSTGGHEQFF,TGCGCCAGCAGCCAACTCTCGACAGGGGGCCATGAGCAGTTCTTC
TRBV15,-,TRBJ1-6,-,17,CATSSLTTFGHNSPLHF,TGTGCCACCAGCAGTCTTACAACTTTTGGGCATAATTCACCCCTCCACTTT
TRBV5-4,-,TRBJ2-7,-,15,CASSLRSGETYEQYF,TGTGCCAGCAGCTTGAGGTCAGGGGAAACCTACGAGCAGTACTTC
TRBV19,TRBD2,TRBJ2-2,-,21,CASSIGDRWRLAGGNTGELFF,TGTGCCAGTAGTATAGGAGACAGGTGGAGACTAGCGGGGGGGAACACCGGGGAGCTGTTTTTT
TRBV5-1,-,TRBJ1-4,few,14,CASSLDRFNEKLFF,TGCGCCAGCAGCTTGGACAGGTTTAATGAAAAACTGTTTTTT
TRBV3-1/TRBV3-2,-,TRBJ2-3,-,15,CASSQDTGLQDTQYF,TGTGCCAGCAGCCAGGACACAGGGCTTCAGGATACGCAGTATTTT
TRBV30,-,TRBJ1-1,once,13,CAWSPRGGLEAFF,TGTGCCTGGAGTCCCCGGGGGGGGCTTGAAGCTTTCTTT
TRBV3-1/TRBV3-2,TRBD1,TRBJ1-2,-,16,CASSPIHYAGGSGYTF,TGTGCCAGCAGCCCAATCCATTATGCAGGGGGCTCTGGCTACACCTTC
TRBV23-1,-,TRBJ1-2,-,21,CASRQPLSISLPVNANYGYTF,TGCGCCAGCAGACAACCCCTATCCATTAGTCTTCCCGTAAACGCTAACTATGGCTACACCTTC
TRBV18,-,TRBJ1-6,-,14,CASSPSGDNSPLHF,TGTGCCAGCTCACCATCAGGGGATAATTCACCCCTCCACTTT
TRBV6-2/TRBV6-3,TRBD2,TRBJ2-2,-,19,CASSSRTSGGASDTGELFF,TGTGCCAGCAGTTCCCGGACTAGCGGGGGGGCCTCTGACACCGGGGAGCTGTTTTTT
TRBV10-3,TRBD2,TRBJ2-3,-,14,CATGLAGEGDTQYF,TGTGCCACGGGACTAGCGGGGGAGGGAGATACGCAGTATTTT
TRBV18,-,TRBJ2-6,-,14,CASSPRSGANVLTF,TGTGCCAGCTCACCTAGATCTGGGGCCAACGTCCTGACTTTC
TRBV13,-,TRBJ2-7,-,13,CASSQGRSYEQYF,TGTGCCAGCAGCCAGGGCCGGTCCTACGAGCAGTACTTC
TRBV15,TRBD1,TRBJ1-2,-,19,CATSRGKTKVTGGDYGYTF,TGTGCCACCAGCAGAGGAAAAACTAAGGTGACAGGGGGTGACTATGGCTACACCTTC
TRBV5-1,-,TRBJ2-5,-,16,CASSQGGAPPRETQYF,TGCGCCAGCAGCCAGGGAGGTGCCCCTCCCCGGGAGACCCAGTACTTC
TRBV7-9,TRBD1,TRBJ1-1,once,15,CASSSRTGGSTEAFF,TGTGCCAGCAGCTCGCGGACAGGGGGCTCGACTGAAGCTTTCTTT
TRBV28,TRBD1,TRBJ1-5,-,14,CASSLQGGPQPQHF,TGTGCCAGCAGTTTACAAGGGGGCCCTCAGCCCCAGCATTTT
TRBV19,-,TRBJ1-4,-,12,CASSIIGEKLFF,TGTGCCAGTAGTATCATCGGTGAAAAACTGTTTTTT
TRBV7-2,-,TRBJ1-1,-,15,CASSLDRVENTEAFF,TGTGCCAGCAGCTTAGACAGGGTTGAGAACACTGAAGCTTTCTTT
TRBV28,-,TRBJ2-5,-,16,CASSSPSGMMGETQYF,TGTGCCAGCAGTTCCCCTTCCGGGATGATGGGGGAGACCCAGTACTTC
TRBV28,-,TRBJ1-4,-,12,CASSPSNEKLFF,TGTGCCAGCAGTCCATCTAATGAAAAACTGTTTTTT
TRBV27,TRBD1,TRBJ2-3,-,17,CASSYDPTGESTDTQYF,TGTGCCAGCAGTTACGATCCAACAGGGGAAAGCACAGATACGCAGTATTTT
TRBV7-6,-,TRBJ1-1,-,15,CASSLGPGENTEAFF,TGTGCCAGCAGCTTAGGCCCAGGGGAGAACACTGAAGCTTTCTTT
TRBV19,TRBD1,TRBJ1-1,-,12,CASQGQSIEAFF,TGTGCCAGTCAGGGACAGAGCATTGAAGCTTTCTTT
TRBV30,TRBD1,TRBJ1-1,-,14,CAWSGGTVGREAFF,TGTGCCTGGAGTGGCGGGACAGTGGGACGCGAAGCTTTCTTT
TRBV30,TRBD1,TRBJ2-7,-,12,CAYGQGAYEQYF,TGTGCCTACGGACAGGGGGCCTACGAGCAGTACTTC
TRBV11-3,-,TRBJ2-5,-,13,CASSSWSEETQYF,TGTGCCAGCAGCTCGTGGAGTGAAGAGACCCAGTACTTC
TRBV19,-,TRBJ1-4,-,14,CASSIRGNNEKLFF,TGTGCCAGTAGTATTCGGGGTAATAATGAAAAACTGTTTTTT
TRBV3-1/TRBV3-2,-,TRBJ1-2,-,14,CASSHLQLGDGYTF,TGTGCCAGCAGCCACCTTCAATTAGGAGATGGCTACACCTTC
TRBV12-5,-,TRBJ1-1,-,9,CASGPEAFF,TGTGCTAGTGGTCCGGAAGCTTTCTTT
TRBV7-3,-,TRBJ2-2,-,14,CASRTASNTGELFF,TGTGCCAGCAGGACAGCTTCGAACACCGGGGAGCTGTTTTTT
TRBV7-8,-,TRBJ1-2,-,16,CASSLGRAITNYGYTF,TGTGCCAGCAGCTTAGGCAGGGCGATAACCAACTATGGCTACACCTTC
TRBV5-1,TRBD1,TRBJ1-4,-,15,CASSGGTGGEEKLFF,TGCGCCAGCAGCGGGGGGACAGGGGGCGAGGAAAAACTGTTTTTT
TRBV5-1,-,TRBJ1-1,-,17,CASSLGRRGGRSTEAFF,TGCGCCAGCAGCTTGGGGCGGCGGGGAGGCCGCAGCACTGAAGCTTTCTTT
TRBV5-1,-,TRBJ2-7,-,13,CASSSTSDYEQYF,TGCGCCAGCAGCTCGACTAGTGACTACGAGCAGTACTTC
TRBV4-2,TRBD2,TRBJ2-1,-,17,CASSQDLTSGGYNEQFF,TGTGCCAGCAGCCAAGATTTGACTAGCGGGGGTTACAATGAGCAGTTCTTC
TRBV6-5,TRBD1,TRBJ2-4,-,14,CASSRTGAKNIQYF,TGTGCCAGCAGCCGGACAGGGGCAAAAAACATTCAGTACTTC
TRBV5-1,TRBD2,TRBJ2-1,-,15,CASSDRTSGGNEQFF,TGCGCCAGCAGCGACCGGACTAGCGGGGGGAATGAGCAGTTCTTC
TRBV5-5,TRBD1,TRBJ1-6,few,16,CASSFSPDRGVSPLHF,TGTGCCAGCAGCTTTTCCCCGGACAGGGGAGTTTCACCCCTCCACTTT
TRBV7-2,TRBD2,TRBJ2-5,-,14,CASSPQTSAETQYF,TGTGCCAGCAGCCCCCAAACTAGCGCGGAGACCCAGTACTTC
TRBV28,-,TRBJ2-1,-,16,CASSLSGRVAYNEQFF,TGTGCCAGCAGTTTATCGGGTCGCGTGGCCTACAATGAGCAGTTCTTC
TRBV4-3,TRBD2,TRBJ2-3,once,18,CASSQFTPTSGGPDTQYF,TGCGCCAGCAGCCAATTTACCCCGACTAGCGGGGGCCCAGATACGCAGTATTTT
TRBV28,-,TRBJ1-5,-,14,CASSLADIALPQHF,TGTGCCAGCAGTTTGGCCGATATTGCATTGCCCCAGCATTTT
TRBV6-5,-,TRBJ1-5,-,16,CASSYKFPGWGQPQHF,TGTGCCAGCAGTTACAAATTTCCGGGATGGGGTCAGCCCCAGCATTTT